This T cell receptor (beta chain) was found in a study of human T cells and chemical hapten exposure. This clonotype was seen only once. Time point indicated: pre-sensitization, week 0. Treatment indicated: therapeutic diphenylcyclopropenone sensitization with weekly scalp DPC. The CDR3 runs 14 residues. Trimming removed 3 bases from V and 2 bases from J, with 9 bases in between. Germline-derived CDR1 and CDR2 are PRHDT and FYEKMQ (reference sequence). Via MiXCR, TCRdb re-called the RACE reads, giving one row per CDR3 protein. The sample shows around 250,000 distinct CDR3 sequences, approximately 8.6% of them seen only once.

The rearrangement links TRBV13 to TRBJ2-3, with D perhaps being TRBD1 or TRBD2 (5 bases each). This specimen was whole blood, taken in connection with sensitization to the hapten diphenylcyclopropenone (DPC). The sequence was collected from a woman aged 40 to 50 with alopecia areata. Some clones in this sample may be carry-over from other donors' samples. CDR3 protein: CASSFGTLTDTQYF. For the CDR3, the DNA is TGTGCCAGCAGCTTCGGGACCCTCACAGATACGCAGTATTTT.